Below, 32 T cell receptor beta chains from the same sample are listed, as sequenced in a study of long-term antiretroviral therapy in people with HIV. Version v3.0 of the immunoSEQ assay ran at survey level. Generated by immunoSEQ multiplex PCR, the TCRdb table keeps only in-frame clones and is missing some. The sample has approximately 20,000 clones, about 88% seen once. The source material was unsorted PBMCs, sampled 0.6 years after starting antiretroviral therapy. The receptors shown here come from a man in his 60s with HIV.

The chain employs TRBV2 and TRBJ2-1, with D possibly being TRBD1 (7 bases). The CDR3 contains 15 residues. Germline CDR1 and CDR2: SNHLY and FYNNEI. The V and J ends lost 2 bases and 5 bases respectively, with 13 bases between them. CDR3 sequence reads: CASSEWRGRDNEQFF. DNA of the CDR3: TGTGCCAGCAGTGAATGGAGGGGGCGCGACAATGAGCAGTTCTTC.

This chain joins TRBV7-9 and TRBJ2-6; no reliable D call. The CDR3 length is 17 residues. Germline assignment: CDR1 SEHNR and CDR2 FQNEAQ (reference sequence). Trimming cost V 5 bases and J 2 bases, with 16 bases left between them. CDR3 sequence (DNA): TGTGCCAGCAGCCAAGGTCCCGAGTGGACTGGGGCCAACGTCCTGACTTTC. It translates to CASSQGPEWTGANVLTF.

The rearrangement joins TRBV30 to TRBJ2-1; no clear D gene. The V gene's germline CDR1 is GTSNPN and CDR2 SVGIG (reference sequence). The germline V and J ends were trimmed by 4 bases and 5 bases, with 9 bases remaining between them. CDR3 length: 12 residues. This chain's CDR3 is CAWNGVNNEQFF. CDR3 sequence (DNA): TGTGCCTGGAATGGGGTGAACAATGAGCAGTTCTTC.

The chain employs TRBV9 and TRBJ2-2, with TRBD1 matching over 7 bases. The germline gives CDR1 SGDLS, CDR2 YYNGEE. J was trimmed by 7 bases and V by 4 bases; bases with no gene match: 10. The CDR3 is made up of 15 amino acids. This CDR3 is CASSPRRGLGGELFF. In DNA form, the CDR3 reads TGTGCCAGCAGCCCCCGCAGGGGGTTGGGCGGGGAGCTGTTTTTT. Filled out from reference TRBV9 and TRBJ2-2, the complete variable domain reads DSGVTQTPKHLITATGQRVTLRCSPRSGDLSVYWYQQSLDQGLQFLIQYYNGEERAKGNILERFSAQQFPDLHSELNLSSLELGDSALYFCASSPRRGLGGELFFGEGSRLTVL.

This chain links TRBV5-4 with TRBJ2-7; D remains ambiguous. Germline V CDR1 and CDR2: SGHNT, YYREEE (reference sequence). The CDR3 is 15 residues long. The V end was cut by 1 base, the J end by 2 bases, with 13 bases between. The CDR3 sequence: CASSLLPSLPYEQYF. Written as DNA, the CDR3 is TGTGCCAGCAGCTTGTTGCCTAGTTTACCCTACGAGCAGTACTTC.

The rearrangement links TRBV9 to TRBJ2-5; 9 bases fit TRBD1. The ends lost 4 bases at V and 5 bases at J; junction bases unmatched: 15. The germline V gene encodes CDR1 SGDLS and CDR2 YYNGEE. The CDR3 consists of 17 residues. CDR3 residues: CASSLSLGNRGPETQYF. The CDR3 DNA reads TGTGCCAGCAGCCTTAGCTTAGGGAACAGGGGGCCGGAGACCCAGTACTTC.

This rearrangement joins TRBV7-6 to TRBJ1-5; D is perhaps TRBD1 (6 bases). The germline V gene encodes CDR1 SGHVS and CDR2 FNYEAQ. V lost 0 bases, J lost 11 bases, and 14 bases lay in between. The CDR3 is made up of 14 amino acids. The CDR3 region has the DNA TGTGCCAGCAGCTTAGCGCGGAGTGAGGGGGCCCAGCATTTT. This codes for CASSLARSEGAQHF.

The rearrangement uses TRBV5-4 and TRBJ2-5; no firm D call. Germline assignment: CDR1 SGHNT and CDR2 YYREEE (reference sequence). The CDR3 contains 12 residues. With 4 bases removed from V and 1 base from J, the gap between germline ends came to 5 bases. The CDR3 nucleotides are TGTGCCAGCAGCCCACCCCAAGAGACCCAGTACTTC. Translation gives CASSPPQETQYF.

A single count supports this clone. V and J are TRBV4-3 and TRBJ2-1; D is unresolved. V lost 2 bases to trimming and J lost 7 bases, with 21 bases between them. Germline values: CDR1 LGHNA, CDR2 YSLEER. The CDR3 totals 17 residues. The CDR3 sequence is CASSQRPPAALGNEQFF. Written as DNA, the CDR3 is TGCGCCAGCAGCCAACGCCCCCCAGCAGCGCTGGGGAATGAGCAGTTCTTC.

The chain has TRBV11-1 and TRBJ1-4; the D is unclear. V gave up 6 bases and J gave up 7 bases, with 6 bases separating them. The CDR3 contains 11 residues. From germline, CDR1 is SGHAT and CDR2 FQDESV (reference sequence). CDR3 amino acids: CASSLGEKLFF. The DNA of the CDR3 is TGTGCCAGCAGTTTGGGTGAAAAACTGTTTTTT.

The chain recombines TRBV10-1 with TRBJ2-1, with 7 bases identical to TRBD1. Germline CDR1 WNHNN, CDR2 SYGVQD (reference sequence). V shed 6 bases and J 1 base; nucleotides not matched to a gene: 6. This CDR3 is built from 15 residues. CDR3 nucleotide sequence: TGCGCCAGCAGCCCCGGGACAGCTTCCTACAATGAGCAGTTCTTC. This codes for CASSPGTASYNEQFF.

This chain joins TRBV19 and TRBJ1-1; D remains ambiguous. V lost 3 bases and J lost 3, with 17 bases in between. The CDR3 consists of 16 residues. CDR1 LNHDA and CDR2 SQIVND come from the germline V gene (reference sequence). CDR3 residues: CASSMPPGVLHTEAFF. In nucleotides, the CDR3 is TGTGCCAGTAGTATGCCCCCAGGCGTGCTTCACACTGAAGCTTTCTTT.

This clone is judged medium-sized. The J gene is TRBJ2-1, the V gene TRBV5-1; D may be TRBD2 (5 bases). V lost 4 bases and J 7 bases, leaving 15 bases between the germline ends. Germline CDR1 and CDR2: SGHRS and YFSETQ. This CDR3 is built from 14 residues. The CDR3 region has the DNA TGCGCCAGCAGCGGCGGACCGGAGGAGAATGAGCAGTTCTTC. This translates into CASSGGPEENEQFF.

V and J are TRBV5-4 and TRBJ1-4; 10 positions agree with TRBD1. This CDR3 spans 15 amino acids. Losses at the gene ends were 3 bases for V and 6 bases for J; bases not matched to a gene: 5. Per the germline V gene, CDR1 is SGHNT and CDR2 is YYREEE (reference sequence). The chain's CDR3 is CASSSPTGGDEKLFF. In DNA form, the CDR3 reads TGTGCCAGCAGCTCCCCGACAGGGGGCGATGAAAAACTGTTTTTT.

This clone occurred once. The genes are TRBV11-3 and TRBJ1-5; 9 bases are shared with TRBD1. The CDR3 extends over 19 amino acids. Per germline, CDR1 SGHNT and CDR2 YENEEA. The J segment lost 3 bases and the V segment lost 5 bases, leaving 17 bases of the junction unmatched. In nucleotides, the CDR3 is TGTGCCAGCAGCCCACTGTCCGGACAGGGGCCAGGCTTCAATCAGCCCCAGCATTTT. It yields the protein CASSPLSGQGPGFNQPQHF.

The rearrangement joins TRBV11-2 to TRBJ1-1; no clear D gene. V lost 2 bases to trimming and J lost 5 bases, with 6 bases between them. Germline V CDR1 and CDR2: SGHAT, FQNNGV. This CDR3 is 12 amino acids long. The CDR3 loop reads CASSLIGTEAFF. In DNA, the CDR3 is TGTGCCAGCAGCTTAATCGGAACTGAAGCTTTCTTT. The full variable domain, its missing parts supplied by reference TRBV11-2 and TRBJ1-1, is EAGVAQSPRYKIIEKRQSVAFWCNPISGHATLYWYQQILGQGPKLLIQFQNNGVVDDSQLPKDRFSAERLKGVDSTLKIQPAKLEDSAVYLCASSLIGTEAFFGQGTRLTVV.

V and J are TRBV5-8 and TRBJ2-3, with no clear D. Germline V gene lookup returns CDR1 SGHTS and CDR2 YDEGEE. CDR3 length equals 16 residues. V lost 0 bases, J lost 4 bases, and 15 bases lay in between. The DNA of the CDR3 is TGTGCCAGCAGCTTGGGCGTAAGGGCACGGGCAGATACGCAGTATTTT. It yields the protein CASSLGVRARADTQYF. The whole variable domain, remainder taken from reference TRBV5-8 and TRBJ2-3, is EAGVTQSPTHLIKTRGQQATLRCSPISGHTSVYWYQQALGLGLQFLLWYDEGEERNRGNFPPRFSGRQFPNYSSELNVNALELEDSALYLCASSLGVRARADTQYFGPGTRLTVL.

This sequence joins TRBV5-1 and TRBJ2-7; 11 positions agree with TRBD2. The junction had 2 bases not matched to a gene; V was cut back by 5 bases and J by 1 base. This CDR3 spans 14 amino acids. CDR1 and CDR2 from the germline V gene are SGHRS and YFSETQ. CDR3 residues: CASSPSGGSYEQYF. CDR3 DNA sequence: TGCGCCAGCAGTCCTAGCGGGGGGTCCTACGAGCAGTACTTC.

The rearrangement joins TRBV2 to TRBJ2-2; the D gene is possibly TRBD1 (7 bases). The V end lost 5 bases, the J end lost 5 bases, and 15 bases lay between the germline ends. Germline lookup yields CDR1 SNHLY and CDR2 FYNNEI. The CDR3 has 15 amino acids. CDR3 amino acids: CASSRQGRETGELFF. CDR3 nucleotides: TGTGCCAGCAGTAGACAGGGCCGGGAGACCGGGGAGCTGTTTTTT.

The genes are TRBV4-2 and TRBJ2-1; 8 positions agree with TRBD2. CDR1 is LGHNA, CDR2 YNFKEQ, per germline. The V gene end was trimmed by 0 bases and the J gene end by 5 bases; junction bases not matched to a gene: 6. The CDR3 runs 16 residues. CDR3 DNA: TGTGCCAGCAGCCAAGATTTCGGGACTAGGGACAATGAGCAGTTCTTC. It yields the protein CASSQDFGTRDNEQFF.

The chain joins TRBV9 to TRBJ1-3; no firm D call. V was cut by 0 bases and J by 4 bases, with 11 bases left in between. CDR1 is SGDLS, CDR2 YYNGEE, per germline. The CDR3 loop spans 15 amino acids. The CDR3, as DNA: TGTGCCAGCAGCGTAGTTGGAGGTGTGGGAAACACCATATATTTT. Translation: CASSVVGGVGNTIYF.

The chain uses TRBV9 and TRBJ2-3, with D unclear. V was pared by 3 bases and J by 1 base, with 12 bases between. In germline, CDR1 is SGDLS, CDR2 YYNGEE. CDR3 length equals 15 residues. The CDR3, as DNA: TGTGCCAGCAGCGCGTTAGATATAGGCACAGATACGCAGTATTTT. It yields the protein CASSALDIGTDTQYF.

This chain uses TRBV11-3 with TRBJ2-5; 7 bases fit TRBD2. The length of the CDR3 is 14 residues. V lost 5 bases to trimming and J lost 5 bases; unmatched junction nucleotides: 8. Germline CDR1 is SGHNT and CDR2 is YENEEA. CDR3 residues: CASSQASGEETQYF. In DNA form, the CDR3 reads TGTGCCAGCAGCCAAGCTAGCGGTGAGGAGACCCAGTACTTC.

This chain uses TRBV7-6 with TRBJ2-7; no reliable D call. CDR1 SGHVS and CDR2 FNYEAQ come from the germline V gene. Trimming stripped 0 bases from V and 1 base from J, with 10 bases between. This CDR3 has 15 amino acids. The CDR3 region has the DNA TGTGCCAGCAGCTTAGCACTTGTGGAATCCTACGAGCAGTACTTC. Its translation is CASSLALVESYEQYF.

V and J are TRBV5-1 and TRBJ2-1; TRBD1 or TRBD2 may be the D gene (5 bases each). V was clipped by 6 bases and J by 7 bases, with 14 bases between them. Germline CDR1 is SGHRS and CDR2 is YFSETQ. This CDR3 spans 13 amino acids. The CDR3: CASIRDGRNEQFF. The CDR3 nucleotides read TGCGCCAGCATACGGGACGGACGAAATGAGCAGTTCTTC.

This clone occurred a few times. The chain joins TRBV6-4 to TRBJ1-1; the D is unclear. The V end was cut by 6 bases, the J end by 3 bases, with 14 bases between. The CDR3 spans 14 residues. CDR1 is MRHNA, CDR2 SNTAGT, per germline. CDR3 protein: CASRRDTHYTEAFF. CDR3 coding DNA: TGTGCCAGCAGGAGAGACACTCACTACACTGAAGCTTTCTTT.

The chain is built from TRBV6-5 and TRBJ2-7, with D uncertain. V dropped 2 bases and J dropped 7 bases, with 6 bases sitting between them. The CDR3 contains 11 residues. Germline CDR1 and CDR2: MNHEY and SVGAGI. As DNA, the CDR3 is TGTGCCAGCAGTTACGGGCGGGAGCAGTACTTC. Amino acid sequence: CASSYGREQYF.

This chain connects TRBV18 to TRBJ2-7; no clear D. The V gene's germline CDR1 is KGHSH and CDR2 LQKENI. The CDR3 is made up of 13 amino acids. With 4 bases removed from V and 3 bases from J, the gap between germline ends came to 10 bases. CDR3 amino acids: CASSLRIHYEQYF. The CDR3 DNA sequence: TGTGCCAGCTCACTAAGAATTCACTACGAGCAGTACTTC. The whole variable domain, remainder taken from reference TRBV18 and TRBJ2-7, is NAGVMQNPRHLVRRRGQEARLRCSPMKGHSHVYWYRQLPEEGLKFMVYLQKENIIDESGMPKERFSAEFPKEGPSILRIQQVVRGDSAAYFCASSLRIHYEQYFGPGTRLTVT.

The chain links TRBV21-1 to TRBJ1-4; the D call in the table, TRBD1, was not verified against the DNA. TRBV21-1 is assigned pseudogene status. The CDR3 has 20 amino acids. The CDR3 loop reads CASSKERQGREQTTNEKLFF. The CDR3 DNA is TGTGCCAGCAGCAAAGAACGGCAGGGCCGAGAGCAAACAACTAATGAAAAACTGTTTTTT.

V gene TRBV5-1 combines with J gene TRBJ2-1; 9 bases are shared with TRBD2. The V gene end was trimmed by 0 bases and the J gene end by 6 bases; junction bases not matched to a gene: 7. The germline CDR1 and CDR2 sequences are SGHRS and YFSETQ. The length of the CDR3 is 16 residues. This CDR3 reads CASSLESGGRGNEQFF. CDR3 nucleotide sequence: TGCGCCAGCAGCTTGGAGAGCGGGGGGCGGGGCAATGAGCAGTTCTTC. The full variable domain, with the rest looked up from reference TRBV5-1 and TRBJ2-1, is KAGVTQTPRYLIKTRGQQVTLSCSPISGHRSVSWYQQTPGQGLQFLFEYFSETQRNKGNFPGRFSGRQFSNSRSEMNVSTLELGDSALYLCASSLESGGRGNEQFFGPGTRLTVL.

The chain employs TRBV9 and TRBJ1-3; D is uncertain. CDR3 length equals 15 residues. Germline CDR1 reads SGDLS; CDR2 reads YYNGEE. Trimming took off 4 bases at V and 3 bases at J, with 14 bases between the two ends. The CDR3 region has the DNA TGTGCCAGCAGCTCCCAGCCCGGGGATGGAAACACCATATATTTT. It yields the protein CASSSQPGDGNTIYF.

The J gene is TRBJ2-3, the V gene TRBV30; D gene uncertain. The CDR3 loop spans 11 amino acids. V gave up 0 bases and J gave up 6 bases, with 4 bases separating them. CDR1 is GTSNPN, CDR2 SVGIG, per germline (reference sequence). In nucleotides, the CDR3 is TGTGCCTGGAGTGTGGTCGATACGCAGTATTTT. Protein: CAWSVVDTQYF.